In this sample, the clone carrying this TCR beta chain turned up many times. Trimming took 5 bases from V and 1 from J; bases not matched to a gene: 3. CDR3 length equals 14 residues. Germline assignment: CDR1 SGHTA and CDR2 FQGNSA. The data stem from a study of T cell repertoires in cytomegalovirus infection. Study overall: Public signatures in TCR beta pointed to CMV infection and matching HLA type.

TCRdb fed the reads into MiXCR, producing one record per CDR3 protein. The sample contains 350,000 to 500,000 distinct CDR3 sequences, around 32% of which appear only once. The source material was PBMCs. The V call is TRBV7-2, the J call TRBJ1-1; TRBD1 matches 8 bases. This receptor was identified in a human donor in good health (CMV status not recorded). Some clones in this sample may be carry-over from other donors' samples. The CDR3 is CASSGGQGNTEAFF. The DNA for the CDR3 is TGTGCCAGCAGCGGAGGACAGGGGAACACTGAAGCTTTCTTT.